This TCR beta chain derives from a study of control samples from healthy donors and cancer patients. Here immunoSEQ multiplex PCR was the method, and the copy in TCRdb shows in-frame clones only, minus some. The sample carries about 120,000 clones, roughly 86% recorded once. The CDR3 contains 14 residues. V shed 5 bases and J shed 4 bases, with 14 bases lying between them. Germline CDR1 and CDR2: MNHNY and SVGAGI (reference sequence). Sequencing input: blood. The rearrangement links TRBV6-6 to TRBJ2-5; possible D gene TRBD1, 6 bases. The sequence derives from a man in his sixties in good health. CDR3 sequence: CASSRDRSRETQYF. The DNA for the CDR3 is TGTGCCAGCAGTCGTGACAGGAGTCGAGAGACCCAGTACTTC.